This T cell receptor (beta chain) appears in the sequencing data of a study of beta chain features in type 1 diabetes. Regarding the study as a whole: The influence of HLA type on TCRB rearrangement stayed undetermined. An over-representation of cells with high TCR expression could result from cDNA sequencing. Among patients, naive, central memory and Treg TCRB repertoires appeared more similar than among healthy donors.

This clone was seen a handful of times. Its antigen is not known. The whole isolated RNA underwent reverse transcription, so sequencing captured expressed TCRB transcripts. Clones were sequenced by immunoSEQ multiplex PCR, and TCRdb holds only the in-frame ones, with some missing. The sample records roughly 610,000 clones, around 16% being singletons. Germline assignment: CDR1 SEHNR and CDR2 FQNEAQ (reference sequence). V was clipped by 5 bases and J by 11 bases, with 15 bases between them. The CDR3 covers 12 residues. Donors underwent one heparinised blood draw, 90 to 150 mL on average. This chain joins TRBV7-9 and TRBJ1-1; no definite D call. The sequence was obtained from a man aged 18 to 30 in good health. Sequencing used naive CD4+ T cells from blood. The DNA for the CDR3 is TGTGCCAGCAGCCCCGCAGGATTAAGTGCTTTCTTT. As protein: CASSPAGLSAFF.